This entry describes one T cell receptor beta chain. Attachment of unique molecular identifiers to individual cDNA molecules was performed. TCRdb used MiXCR to reprocess the 5' RACE reads, holding one entry per CDR3 protein. The profile shows around 79,000 distinct CDR3 sequences, about 11% of them singletons. The sample belongs to a study of early T cells in non-severe SARS-CoV-2 infection. The wider study: Chains were unpaired, as sequencing was done on bulk RNA from unsorted whole blood.

CDR1 is SQVTM, CDR2 ANQGSEA, per germline. The CDR3 runs to 13 residues. Trimming pared 8 bases from V and 0 bases from J, leaving 12 bases between. The sequenced sample was whole blood, obtained at baseline. This receptor was taken from an adult who was a healthcare worker with PCR-confirmed SARS-CoV-2 infection or an uninfected control (not recorded which). The rearrangement links TRBV29-1 to TRBJ2-3; no clear D gene. CDR3 sequence (DNA): TGCAGCTTTAAAGAGGCCAGCACAGATACGCAGTATTTT. This encodes CSFKEASTDTQYF.